The clone carrying this T cell receptor beta chain is a singleton in its sample. Assay: immunoSEQ multiplex PCR; the TCRdb copy retains only in-frame clones and omits some. The top ten hold around 0.6% of the sample, which has about 990,000 clones, 75% to 85% seen once. This sample is drawn from a study of shared clonotypes between healthy human individuals. The CDR3 is made up of 18 amino acids. The germline V gene has CDR1 ENHRY and CDR2 SYGVKD. J was trimmed by 1 base and V by 8 bases; bases with no gene match: 8. This receptor was obtained from a man younger than 35 in good health. Some clones in this sample may be carry-over from other donors' samples. V usage is TRBV10-3 and J usage is TRBJ2-2; TRBD2 matches 15 bases. Sequenced material: memory CD4+ T cells from PBMCs. This sample's subset: CD45RA-negative fraction. The CDR3 protein is CAIGRTSGRAGNTGELFF. The CDR3 DNA follows: TGTGCCATCGGACGGACTAGCGGGAGGGCCGGGAACACCGGGGAGCTGTTTTTT.